This section outlines one TCR beta chain sequence together with its context. The CDR3 runs 15 residues. Trimming shortened V by 3 bases and J by 2 bases, and 12 bases separated the two germline ends. Per germline, CDR1 SGHTA and CDR2 FQGTGA. This entry is derived from a study of T cell responses to AZD1222 COVID-19 vaccine. Sequenced by immunoSEQ multiplex PCR; TCRdb stores in-frame clones only, minus some. The sample shows under 80,000 clones, 70% to 90% of them seen only once. The TCR comes from an adult who received the AZD1222 COVID-19 vaccine. The chain has TRBV7-3 and TRBJ2-3; D gene unclear. Sequenced here: peripheral blood, sampled 28 days after the second AZD1222 dose. The DNA for the CDR3 is TGTGCCAGCAGCTTGGGTGGTAGGGTCACAGATACGCAGTATTTT. Translated, it gives CASSLGGRVTDTQYF.